Below, one TCR beta chain is given with its context. Its antigen is unidentified. The entry originates in a study of response to subunit inactivated influenza vaccine. Findings and limits, study-wide: Seasonal influenza vaccination, on each occasion, was suggested by the authors to recruit few new T cells.

TCRdb re-called the RT-PCR reads through MiXCR, storing one row per CDR3 protein. The sample records roughly 650,000 distinct CDR3 sequences, 15% to 18% being singletons. This clonotype was sampled from a man aged 50 or older who received an inactivated influenza vaccine. This specimen consisted of PBMCs from blood, obtained approximately 12 days after vaccination.

The CDR3 region is CASSPDSLLAKNIQYF. CDR3 DNA: TGTGCCAGCAGCCCAGACAGTCTTTTGGCCAAAAACATTCAGTACTTC. V gene TRBV27 combines with J gene TRBJ2-4; TRBD1 is a possible D gene (5 bases). The length of the CDR3 is 16 residues. Trimming took off 6 bases at V and 1 base at J, with 16 bases between the two ends. Germline values: CDR1 MNHEY, CDR2 SMNVEV (reference sequence).